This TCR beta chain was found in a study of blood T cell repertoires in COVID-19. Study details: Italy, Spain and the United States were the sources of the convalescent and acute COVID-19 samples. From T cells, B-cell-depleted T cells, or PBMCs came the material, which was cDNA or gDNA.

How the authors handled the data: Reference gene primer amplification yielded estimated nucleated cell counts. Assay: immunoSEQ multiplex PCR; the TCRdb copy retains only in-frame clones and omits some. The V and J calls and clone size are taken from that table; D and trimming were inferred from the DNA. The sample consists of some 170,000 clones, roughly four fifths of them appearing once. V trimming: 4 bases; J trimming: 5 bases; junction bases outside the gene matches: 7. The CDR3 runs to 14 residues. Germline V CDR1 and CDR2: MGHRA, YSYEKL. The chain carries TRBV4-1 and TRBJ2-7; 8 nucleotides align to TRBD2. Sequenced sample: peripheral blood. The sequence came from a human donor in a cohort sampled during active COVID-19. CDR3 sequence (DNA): TGCGCCAGCAGCCTCTCGGGGGGGCGCGACGAGCAGTACTTC. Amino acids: CASSLSGGRDEQYF.